This TCR beta chain was sequenced for a study of shared clonotypes between healthy human individuals. General study findings and limits: Generally, estimated richness proved larger in naive subsets than it did in memory subsets.

Using around 180 ng DNA, 25,000 to 35,000 T cell genomes, the sorted-subset replicate PCRs were run. TCRdb keeps only in-frame clones here, not all; method: immunoSEQ multiplex PCR. This sample has over 1.4 million clones, with over 95% found just once. Nashville, Tennessee was home to all donors, who were Caucasian adults. The CDR3 has 13 residues. V was cut by 5 bases and J by 8 bases, with 12 bases left in between. CDR1 and CDR2 (germline): SEHNR, FQNEAQ (reference sequence). A word on this clone: Antigen: not known.

The chain recombines TRBV7-9 with TRBJ1-4; D unresolved. The receptor was derived from a man under 40 in good health. Material for sequencing was naive CD4+ T cells sorted from blood. Regarding subset: CD45RA+ positively selected. The CDR3 is CASSEGFREKLFF. CDR3 coding DNA: TGTGCCAGCAGCGAGGGTTTTAGGGAAAAACTGTTTTTT.